This is a list of T cell receptor beta chains from one sample in a study of control samples from healthy donors and cancer patients. Using immunoSEQ multiplex PCR, the repertoire was profiled, and TCRdb retains in-frame clones only, with some absent. The sample consists of some 170,000 clones, about 94% of them appearing once. Sequenced material: PBMCs. The receptors here all came from a man aged 60-69 years with colorectal cancer. CDR3s include the opening cysteine and the closing phenylalanine or tryptophan. A D gene is named only where the DNA matches it firmly. Where a row states a size, it is once, few, many or the class of an expanded clone; other rows omit it.

CDR3 DNA	CDR3 protein	V gene	J gene	clone size	D gene
TGTGCCACCTCACAGTCGGAAGGGAACACTGAAGCTTTCTTT	CATSQSEGNTEAFF	TRBV10-3	TRBJ1-1	NA	NA
TGTGCCAGCAGTTTAGGCGGGGGGGCGGTAGATACGCAGTATTTT	CASSLGGGAVDTQYF	TRBV27	TRBJ2-3	NA	TRBD2
TGCGCCAGCAGTCCGGGACTGAGAAATGAGCAGTTCTTC	CASSPGLRNEQFF	TRBV23-1	TRBJ2-1	NA	NA
TGTGCCAGTAGTAACGCCCTGAACACTGAAGCTTTCTTT	CASSNALNTEAFF	TRBV19	TRBJ1-1	NA	NA
TGTGCCAGCAGCTTGGCCGTGGAGCAGTACTTC	CASSLAVEQYF	TRBV5-6	TRBJ2-7	NA	NA
TGTGCCAGCAGTTTATATTTTGGACAGAATTATGGCTACACCTTC	CASSLYFGQNYGYTF	TRBV27	TRBJ1-2	NA	NA
TGTGCCACCAAGAAGTGGGACAGGGATATATACGAGCAGTACTTC	CATKKWDRDIYEQYF	TRBV6-6	TRBJ2-7	NA	TRBD1
TGTGCCTGGTTCTCTAACTATGGCTACACCTTC	CAWFSNYGYTF	TRBV30	TRBJ1-2	NA	NA
TGTGCCAGCAGTTTTAGAGAGGATCAGCCCCAGCATTTT	CASSFREDQPQHF	TRBV27	TRBJ1-5	NA	NA
TGTGCCAGTAGTTCGACTAGCGGGGGAGGATTGGCAGATACGCAGTATTTT	CASSSTSGGGLADTQYF	TRBV19	TRBJ2-3	NA	TRBD2
TGTGCCAGCAGTTGGGGAAACTCCTACGAGCAGTACTTC	CASSWGNSYEQYF	TRBV12-3/TRBV12-4	TRBJ2-7	NA	NA
TGTGCCAGCAGTGAAGCAGGGGTGGACACAGATACGCAGTATTTT	CASSEAGVDTDTQYF	TRBV6-1	TRBJ2-3	NA	NA
TGTGCCAGCAGCCCGATGGGGGGGACCATACTCACAGATACGCAGTATTTT	CASSPMGGTILTDTQYF	TRBV14	TRBJ2-3	NA	TRBD2
TGTGCCAGCAGCCTAGCGGGGGATCTGCACGAGCAGTACTTC	CASSLAGDLHEQYF	TRBV2	TRBJ2-7	NA	TRBD2
TGCGCCAGCAGCCAAGATGGCGGGACCTACGAGCAGTACTTC	CASSQDGGTYEQYF	TRBV4-1	TRBJ2-7	once	NA
TGTGCCAGCAGTTACGGGACAGCAACTTCCTACGAGCAGTACTTC	CASSYGTATSYEQYF	TRBV6-5	TRBJ2-7	NA	TRBD1
TGTGCCAGCAGCTCCCAGACAGGGGGCCAAGAGACCCAGTACTTC	CASSSQTGGQETQYF	TRBV7-8	TRBJ2-5	once	TRBD1
TGTGCCAGCTCACCGCCCGGCGGGTCGGGAGATACGCAGTATTTT	CASSPPGGSGDTQYF	TRBV18	TRBJ2-3	NA	NA
TGCAGCGTCCCTGGGACTTTTATTTCCTACAATGAGCAGTTCTTC	CSVPGTFISYNEQFF	TRBV29-1	TRBJ2-1	NA	NA
TGCGCCAGCAGCCAAGTAGGGGACACTGAAGCTTTCTTT	CASSQVGDTEAFF	TRBV4-1	TRBJ1-1	once	NA
TGTGCCAGTAGTATAGAGGAGAACCAGCCCCAGCATTTT	CASSIEENQPQHF	TRBV19	TRBJ1-5	NA	NA
TGTGCCAGCAGTGACGCGGGGGGAGGGGAGACCCAGTACTTC	CASSDAGGGETQYF	TRBV2	TRBJ2-5	NA	TRBD2
TGTGCCATCAGTGAAGCGAGGAGTCAGCCCCAGCATTTT	CAISEARSQPQHF	TRBV10-3	TRBJ1-5	NA	NA
TGTGCCAGCAGTTCCACAGGGGGCGGTCATAATTCACCCCTCCACTTT	CASSSTGGGHNSPLHF	TRBV6-6	TRBJ1-6	NA	TRBD1
TGTGCCAGCAGCGTACGACAGGGGGCAACTAATGAAAAACTGTTTTTT	CASSVRQGATNEKLFF	TRBV7-2	TRBJ1-4	NA	TRBD1
TGTGCCAGCTCTCCCCGGGACAGGTATGATCAGCCCCAGCATTTT	CASSPRDRYDQPQHF	TRBV18	TRBJ1-5	NA	TRBD1
TGTGCCAGCAGTTTATCGTATCGGTCCTCGCTGAACAATGAGCAGTTCTTC	CASSLSYRSSLNNEQFF	TRBV27	TRBJ2-1	NA	NA
TGTGCCAGCAGCTTACCAGGGGAGGGCTATGGCTACACCTTC	CASSLPGEGYGYTF	TRBV7-2	TRBJ1-2	NA	NA
TGTGCCAGCAGCCCTACAGAGAACACTGAAGCTTTCTTT	CASSPTENTEAFF	TRBV3-1/TRBV3-2	TRBJ1-1	NA	NA
TGTGCCAGCAGCTTGGAGAGCTCCTATAATTCACCCCTCCACTTT	CASSLESSYNSPLHF	TRBV5-4	TRBJ1-6	NA	NA
TGTGCCAGCAGCTTAGCTCAGGGGGTATTCTATGGCTACACCTTC	CASSLAQGVFYGYTF	TRBV7-9	TRBJ1-2	NA	TRBD1
TGTGCCAGCAGTGATGGCGAGGCGACTGAAGCTTTCTTT	CASSDGEATEAFF	TRBV25-1	TRBJ1-1	NA	NA
TGTGCCAGCAGCTTAAGGGGGAGTAGGGGACAGTACTACGAGCAGTACTTC	CASSLRGSRGQYYEQYF	TRBV7-7	TRBJ2-7	NA	TRBD1
TGTGCCAGCAGCGACAGCTATGGCTACACCTTC	CASSDSYGYTF	TRBV6-2/TRBV6-3	TRBJ1-2	NA	NA
TGTGCCAGCAGACGGGAGACCGATCACAATGAGCAGTTCTTC	CASRRETDHNEQFF	TRBV6-5	TRBJ2-1	NA	NA
TGCGCCAGCAGCCCCGAAGGAGGAAGATACACCGGGGAGCTGTTTTTT	CASSPEGGRYTGELFF	TRBV5-1	TRBJ2-2	NA	NA
TGTGCCAGCAGCCTCCCCCCCGGCACTGAAGCTTTCTTT	CASSLPPGTEAFF	TRBV7-2	TRBJ1-1	NA	NA
TGTGCCAGCAGCGTAGATGGGGGCCTACGACAGGGCCCGGGGTCTGGAAACACCATATATTTT	CASSVDGGLRQGPGSGNTIYF	TRBV9	TRBJ1-3	NA	TRBD1
TGTGCCAGCAGCTTAGCTAGACAGGGATGGAATGAGCAGTTCTTC	CASSLARQGWNEQFF	TRBV7-2	TRBJ2-1	NA	TRBD1
TGTGCCAGCAGCTCCCCTGACAGGATAATACGGTACTTC	CASSSPDRIIRYF	TRBV7-2	TRBJ2-5	once	NA
TGTGCCAGCTCACCACCGGGAAATGTTGTCTATGGCTACACCTTC	CASSPPGNVVYGYTF	TRBV18	TRBJ1-2	NA	NA
TGTGCCAGCAGCATACCGGGGGGGCAGAACACCGGGGAGCTGTTTTTT	CASSIPGGQNTGELFF	TRBV11-3	TRBJ2-2	NA	TRBD2
TGCGCCAGCAGCCCCAGCGGGGGGGCAATTAATGAGCAGTTCTTC	CASSPSGGAINEQFF	TRBV5-1	TRBJ2-1	NA	TRBD2
TGCGCCAGCAGCTTGCTCGGTAGCAATCAGCCCCAGCATTTT	CASSLLGSNQPQHF	TRBV5-1	TRBJ1-5	few	NA